This is a list of T cell receptor beta chains from one sample in a study of blood T cell repertoires in COVID-19. Libraries were prepared by immunoSEQ multiplex PCR; TCRdb keeps only in-frame clonotypes and omits some of them. Of more than 200,000 clones listed, roughly 80% were seen once; the top ten hold roughly 10%. The sequenced material came from peripheral blood. The receptors were gathered from a woman older than 75 with acute or convalescent COVID-19. Both conserved end residues are part of each CDR3. Fields, in order: clone size, D gene, CDR3 length, J gene, V gene, CDR3 protein, CDR3 DNA. D genes are given only for firm matches. Only part of the rows carry a size: once, few, many, or a class if the clone is expanded.

size: -
D: -
length: 15
J: TRBJ1-2
V: TRBV18
CDR3: CASSSKLPEGTLGTF
DNA: TGTGCCAGCTCATCCAAATTGCCTGAGGGAACGCTTGGCACCTTC

size: many
D: TRBD1
length: 14
J: TRBJ1-1
V: TRBV14
CDR3: CASSQDSTGFEAFF
DNA: TGTGCCAGCAGCCAAGACTCGACAGGGTTTGAAGCTTTCTTT

size: -
D: TRBD2
length: 14
J: TRBJ2-7
V: TRBV7-2
CDR3: CASSLEPAGGKQYF
DNA: TGTGCCAGCAGCTTAGAGCCAGCGGGGGGCAAGCAGTACTTC

size: few
D: -
length: 21
J: TRBJ1-5
V: TRBV28
CDR3: CASSSLGLTFTEQYSNQPQHF
DNA: TGTGCCAGCAGTTCACTGGGTCTAACATTTACAGAGCAGTATAGCAATCAGCCCCAGCATTTT

size: -
D: -
length: 14
J: TRBJ1-2
V: TRBV14
CDR3: CASSRRGEDGGYTF
DNA: TGTGCCAGCAGCCGCCGGGGGGAGGATGGTGGCTACACCTTC

size: -
D: TRBD1
length: 15
J: TRBJ1-6
V: TRBV10-1
CDR3: CASSETRSQGTPLHF
DNA: TGCGCCAGCAGTGAGACGAGATCACAGGGGACACCCCTCCACTTT

size: -
D: -
length: 15
J: TRBJ2-5
V: TRBV7-6
CDR3: CASSLAGSAGETQYF
DNA: TGTGCCAGCAGCTTAGCTGGCTCAGCGGGCGAGACCCAGTACTTC

size: -
D: TRBD2
length: 16
J: TRBJ2-7
V: TRBV7-8
CDR3: CASSLEQAGGAYEQYF
DNA: TGTGCCAGCAGCTTAGAACAGGCGGGAGGGGCCTACGAGCAGTACTTC

size: few
D: TRBD2
length: 16
J: TRBJ2-3
V: TRBV3-1/TRBV3-2
CDR3: CASSPGTRAAADTQYF
DNA: TGTGCCAGCAGCCCGGGGACTAGGGCAGCGGCAGATACGCAGTATTTT

size: -
D: -
length: 14
J: TRBJ1-1
V: TRBV19
CDR3: CASSIRQQNTEAFF
DNA: TGTGCCAGTAGTATACGACAGCAGAACACTGAAGCTTTCTTT

size: -
D: -
length: 14
J: TRBJ2-3
V: TRBV27
CDR3: CASSLRQRTDTQYF
DNA: TGTGCCAGCAGTCTGAGACAGCGCACAGATACGCAGTATTTT

size: -
D: TRBD1
length: 18
J: TRBJ2-2
V: TRBV11-2
CDR3: CASSYLLGTGINTGELFF
DNA: TGTGCCAGCAGCTACCTACTCGGGACAGGGATAAACACCGGGGAGCTGTTTTTT

size: -
D: -
length: 15
J: TRBJ2-2
V: TRBV24-1
CDR3: CATGVQAGNTGELFF
DNA: TGTGCCACCGGAGTACAGGCTGGGAACACCGGGGAGCTGTTTTTT

size: -
D: -
length: 13
J: TRBJ1-5
V: TRBV19
CDR3: CASTGVSNQPQHF
DNA: TGTGCCAGTACGGGAGTTAGCAATCAGCCCCAGCATTTT

size: -
D: -
length: 15
J: TRBJ2-7
V: TRBV27
CDR3: CASSLGTIGPYEQYF
DNA: TGTGCCAGCAGCCTCGGGACAATTGGGCCCTACGAGCAGTACTTC

size: -
D: TRBD2
length: 20
J: TRBJ2-5
V: TRBV6-2/TRBV6-3
CDR3: CASSYSTLLAGFGGGETQYF
DNA: TGTGCCAGCAGTTACTCGACTCTACTAGCGGGGTTCGGTGGAGGAGAGACCCAGTACTTC

size: once
D: -
length: 13
J: TRBJ2-7
V: TRBV18
CDR3: CASSRQTSYEQYF
DNA: TGTGCCAGCTCCCGACAGACCTCCTACGAGCAGTACTTC

size: -
D: TRBD2
length: 15
J: TRBJ2-1
V: TRBV27
CDR3: CASSLASGGYNEQFF
DNA: TGTGCCAGCAGTTTGGCTAGCGGGGGTTACAATGAGCAGTTCTTC

size: -
D: TRBD1
length: 16
J: TRBJ2-3
V: TRBV7-8
CDR3: CASSSRQGASPDTQYF
DNA: TGTGCCAGCAGCTCGCGTCAGGGGGCTTCGCCAGATACGCAGTATTTT

size: -
D: -
length: 17
J: TRBJ2-1
V: TRBV18
CDR3: CASSPPQEKQGGNEQFF
DNA: TGTGCCAGCTCACCACCGCAGGAAAAACAGGGTGGCAATGAGCAGTTCTTC

size: -
D: -
length: 15
J: TRBJ1-4
V: TRBV5-1
CDR3: CASSSEAGANEKLFF
DNA: TGCGCCAGCAGCTCGGAGGCAGGTGCAAATGAAAAACTGTTTTTT

size: -
D: -
length: 14
J: TRBJ1-1
V: TRBV6-1
CDR3: CASSEGRMNTEAFF
DNA: TGTGCCAGCAGTGAGGGGCGCATGAACACTGAAGCTTTCTTT

size: once
D: -
length: 15
J: TRBJ2-7
V: TRBV6-5
CDR3: CASSRSSDPSYEQYF
DNA: TGTGCCAGCAGCCGTTCTAGCGACCCCTCCTACGAGCAGTACTTC

size: few
D: TRBD2
length: 14
J: TRBJ2-1
V: TRBV7-9
CDR3: CASSSSGSYNEQFF
DNA: TGTGCCAGCAGCTCTAGCGGCTCCTACAATGAGCAGTTCTTC

size: few
D: TRBD1
length: 15
J: TRBJ1-1
V: TRBV28
CDR3: CASSVPGGLNTEAFF
DNA: TGTGCCAGCAGTGTTCCAGGGGGGCTTAACACTGAAGCTTTCTTT

size: -
D: TRBD1
length: 15
J: TRBJ1-2
V: TRBV3-1/TRBV3-2
CDR3: CASSPTRTGDGGYTF
DNA: TGTGCCAGCAGCCCAACTCGGACAGGGGATGGTGGCTACACCTTC

size: -
D: TRBD1
length: 15
J: TRBJ1-6
V: TRBV3-1/TRBV3-2
CDR3: CASSLSIGQGASLHF
DNA: TGTGCCAGCAGCCTATCGATAGGACAGGGGGCATCCCTCCACTTT

size: once
D: TRBD2
length: 18
J: TRBJ2-3
V: TRBV13
CDR3: CASSRSGLAGGSTDTQYF
DNA: TGTGCCAGCAGCCGGAGCGGACTAGCGGGGGGTAGCACAGATACGCAGTATTTT

size: once
D: TRBD1
length: 16
J: TRBJ1-1
V: TRBV6-2/TRBV6-3
CDR3: CASSYRSGGLNTEAFF
DNA: TGTGCCAGCAGTTACAGGTCAGGGGGGCTGAACACTGAAGCTTTCTTT

size: -
D: TRBD1
length: 15
J: TRBJ2-2
V: TRBV19
CDR3: CASSLTGTNTGELFF
DNA: TGTGCCAGTAGCCTGACAGGGACGAACACCGGGGAGCTGTTTTTT

size: once
D: TRBD1
length: 14
J: TRBJ1-6
V: TRBV27
CDR3: CASTWNRGNSPLHF
DNA: TGTGCCAGCACCTGGAACAGGGGAAATTCACCCCTCCACTTT

size: -
D: TRBD1
length: 19
J: TRBJ1-4
V: TRBV12-5
CDR3: CASGFKIQGQGLCNEKLFF
DNA: TGTGCTAGTGGTTTTAAGATCCAGGGACAGGGGTTGTGTAATGAAAAACTGTTTTTT

size: -
D: TRBD2
length: 12
J: TRBJ2-1
V: TRBV12-3/TRBV12-4
CDR3: CASSFSSTSSLF
DNA: TGTGCCAGCAGTTTCTCTTCGACTAGCTCTCTCTTC

size: -
D: -
length: 17
J: TRBJ1-2
V: TRBV11-2
CDR3: CASSLDLVTDVLWGYTF
DNA: TGTGCCAGCAGCTTAGATCTTGTGACAGACGTACTATGGGGCTACACCTTC

size: -
D: TRBD1
length: 15
J: TRBJ1-6
V: TRBV7-2
CDR3: CASSLRTGDNSPLHF
DNA: TGTGCCAGCAGCCTCCGGACAGGGGACAATTCACCCCTCCACTTT

size: -
D: -
length: 13
J: TRBJ1-6
V: TRBV11-2
CDR3: CASSLEVRSPLHF
DNA: TGTGCCAGCAGCTTAGAAGTGAGGTCACCCCTCCACTTT

size: -
D: -
length: 13
J: TRBJ1-5
V: TRBV6-5
CDR3: CASGGGADQPQHF
DNA: TGTGCCAGTGGGGGAGGGGCGGATCAGCCCCAGCATTTT

size: -
D: TRBD1
length: 18
J: TRBJ1-2
V: TRBV5-1
CDR3: CASSLAGGTGNEGYGYTF
DNA: TGCGCCAGCAGCTTGGCCGGGGGGACAGGGAATGAAGGCTATGGCTACACCTTC

size: -
D: -
length: 12
J: TRBJ2-7
V: TRBV20-1
CDR3: CSASGASYEQYF
DNA: TGCAGTGCCAGTGGGGCCTCGTACGAGCAGTACTTC

size: -
D: TRBD1
length: 16
J: TRBJ1-1
V: TRBV3-1/TRBV3-2
CDR3: CASSPTGTGMNTEAFF
DNA: TGTGCCAGCAGCCCGACCGGGACAGGGATGAACACTGAAGCTTTCTTT

size: -
D: -
length: 15
J: TRBJ2-5
V: TRBV5-5
CDR3: CASSLLMAKQETQYF
DNA: TGTGCCAGCAGCTTGTTGATGGCAAAACAAGAGACCCAGTACTTC

size: -
D: -
length: 13
J: TRBJ1-4
V: TRBV11-3
CDR3: CASSRGVNEKLFF
DNA: TGTGCCAGCAGCCGGGGAGTTAATGAAAAACTGTTTTTT

size: few
D: -
length: 13
J: TRBJ2-5
V: TRBV30
CDR3: CAWSEGSQETQYF
DNA: TGTGCCTGGAGTGAGGGGTCCCAAGAGACCCAGTACTTC

size: -
D: -
length: 13
J: TRBJ2-7
V: TRBV11-3
CDR3: CASSLDRRDEQYF
DNA: TGTGCCAGCAGCTTGGACAGAAGGGACGAGCAGTACTTC

size: -
D: -
length: 17
J: TRBJ2-2
V: TRBV7-6
CDR3: CASSFTDTYANTGELFF
DNA: TGTGCCAGCAGCTTTACAGACACCTACGCGAACACCGGGGAGCTGTTTTTT

size: once
D: TRBD1
length: 15
J: TRBJ2-1
V: TRBV5-1
CDR3: CASSPPGQFIDEQFF
DNA: TGCGCCAGCAGCCCTCCGGGACAGTTTATTGATGAGCAGTTCTTC

size: -
D: -
length: 15
J: TRBJ1-6
V: TRBV28
CDR3: CASSSSGAYNSPLHF
DNA: TGTGCCAGCAGTTCCTCGGGAGCTTATAATTCACCCCTCCACTTT

size: -
D: -
length: 14
J: TRBJ2-5
V: TRBV15
CDR3: CATSRDRGLETQYF
DNA: TGTGCCACCAGCAGAGATAGGGGTCTCGAGACCCAGTACTTC

size: -
D: TRBD1
length: 16
J: TRBJ2-5
V: TRBV19
CDR3: CASRPHLTGGSETQYF
DNA: TGTGCCAGTAGGCCCCACTTAACAGGGGGGAGCGAGACCCAGTACTTC

size: -
D: -
length: 14
J: TRBJ2-7
V: TRBV6-5
CDR3: CASSSRDNSYEQYF
DNA: TGTGCCAGCAGCTCCCGGGACAATTCCTACGAGCAGTACTTC

size: -
D: TRBD1
length: 16
J: TRBJ2-7
V: TRBV7-8
CDR3: CASSSEQGFRSYEQYF
DNA: TGTGCCAGCAGCTCAGAACAGGGGTTTCGCTCCTACGAGCAGTACTTC